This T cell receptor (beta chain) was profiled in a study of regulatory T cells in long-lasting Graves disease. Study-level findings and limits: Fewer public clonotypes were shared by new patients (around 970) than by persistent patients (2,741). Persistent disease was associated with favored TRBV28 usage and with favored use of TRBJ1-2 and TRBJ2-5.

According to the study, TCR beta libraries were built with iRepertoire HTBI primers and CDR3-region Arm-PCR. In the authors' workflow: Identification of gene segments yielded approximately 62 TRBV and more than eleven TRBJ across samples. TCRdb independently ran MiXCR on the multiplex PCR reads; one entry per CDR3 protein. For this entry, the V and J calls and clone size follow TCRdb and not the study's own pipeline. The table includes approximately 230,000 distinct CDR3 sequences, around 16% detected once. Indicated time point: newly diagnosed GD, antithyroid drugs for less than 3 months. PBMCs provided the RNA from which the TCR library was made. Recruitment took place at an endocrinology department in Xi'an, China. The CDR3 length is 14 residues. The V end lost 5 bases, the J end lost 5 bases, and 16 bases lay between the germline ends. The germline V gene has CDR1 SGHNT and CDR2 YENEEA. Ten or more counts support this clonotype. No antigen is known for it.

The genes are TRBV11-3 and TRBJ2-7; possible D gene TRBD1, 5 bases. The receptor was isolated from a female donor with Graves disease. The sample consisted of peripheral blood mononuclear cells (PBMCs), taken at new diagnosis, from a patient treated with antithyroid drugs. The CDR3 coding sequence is TGTGCCAGCAGCCCCCCCAAGGGGCACCACGAGCAGTACTTC. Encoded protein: CASSPPKGHHEQYF.